This T cell receptor (beta chain) appears in the sequencing data of a study of CD8 T cells in ankylosing spondylitis. Whole-study results and caveats: Some motif variants were previously reported in reactive arthritis synovial fluid and blood.

V was clipped by 6 bases and J by 1 base, with 7 bases between them. From germline, CDR1 is SGHTA and CDR2 FQGNSA. This CDR3 contains 13 residues. TCRdb re-called the 5' RACE reads through MiXCR, storing one row per CDR3 protein. In the table there are 150,000 to 200,000 distinct CDR3 sequences, roughly 20% of which are singletons. Ten or more counts support this clonotype. Antigen unknown. V usage is TRBV7-2 and J usage is TRBJ2-1; D is unresolved. This sequence originates from a male donor aged 5 to 30 with ankylosing spondylitis or in good health (not recorded which). The sample was blood, either unsorted or a sorted T cell fraction (not recorded which). CDR3 sequence: CASRAVSYNEQFF. The DNA of the CDR3 is TGTGCCAGCAGGGCGGTGTCCTACAATGAGCAGTTCTTC. The variable domain in full, completed from reference TRBV7-2 and TRBJ2-1, reads GAGVSQSPSNKVTEKGKDVELRCDPISGHTALYWYRQSLGQGLEFLIYFQGNSAPDKSGLPSDRFSAERTGGSVSTLTIQRTQQEDSAVYLCASRAVSYNEQFFGPGTRLTVL.